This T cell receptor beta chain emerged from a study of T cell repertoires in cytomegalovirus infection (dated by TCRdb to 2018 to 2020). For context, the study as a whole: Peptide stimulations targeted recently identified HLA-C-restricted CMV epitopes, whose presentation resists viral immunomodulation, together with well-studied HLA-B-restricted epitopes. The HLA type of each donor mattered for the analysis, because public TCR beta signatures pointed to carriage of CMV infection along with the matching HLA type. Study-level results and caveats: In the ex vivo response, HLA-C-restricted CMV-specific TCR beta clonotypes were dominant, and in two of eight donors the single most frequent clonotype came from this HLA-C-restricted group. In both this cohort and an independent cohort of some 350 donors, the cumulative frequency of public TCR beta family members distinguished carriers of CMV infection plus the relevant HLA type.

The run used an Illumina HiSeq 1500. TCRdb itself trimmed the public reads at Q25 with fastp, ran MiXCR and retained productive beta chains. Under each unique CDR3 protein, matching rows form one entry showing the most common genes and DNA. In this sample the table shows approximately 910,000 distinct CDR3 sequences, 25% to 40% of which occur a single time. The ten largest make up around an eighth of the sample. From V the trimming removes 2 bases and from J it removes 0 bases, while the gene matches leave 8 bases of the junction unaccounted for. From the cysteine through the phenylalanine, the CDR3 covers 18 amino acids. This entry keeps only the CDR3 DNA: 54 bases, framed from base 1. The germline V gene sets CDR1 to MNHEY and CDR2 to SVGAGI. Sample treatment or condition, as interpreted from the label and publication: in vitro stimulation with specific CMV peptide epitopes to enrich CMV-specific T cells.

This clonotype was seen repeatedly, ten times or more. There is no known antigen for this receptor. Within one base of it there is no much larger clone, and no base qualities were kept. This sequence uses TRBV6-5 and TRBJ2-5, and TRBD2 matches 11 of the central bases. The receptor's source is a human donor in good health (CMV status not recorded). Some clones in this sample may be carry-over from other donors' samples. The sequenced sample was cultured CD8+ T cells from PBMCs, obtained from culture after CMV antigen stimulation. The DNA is TGTGCCAGCAGTTACGGGGCTAGCGGGGGGCAGTACCAAGAGACCCAGTACTTC. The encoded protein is CASSYGASGGQYQETQYF.